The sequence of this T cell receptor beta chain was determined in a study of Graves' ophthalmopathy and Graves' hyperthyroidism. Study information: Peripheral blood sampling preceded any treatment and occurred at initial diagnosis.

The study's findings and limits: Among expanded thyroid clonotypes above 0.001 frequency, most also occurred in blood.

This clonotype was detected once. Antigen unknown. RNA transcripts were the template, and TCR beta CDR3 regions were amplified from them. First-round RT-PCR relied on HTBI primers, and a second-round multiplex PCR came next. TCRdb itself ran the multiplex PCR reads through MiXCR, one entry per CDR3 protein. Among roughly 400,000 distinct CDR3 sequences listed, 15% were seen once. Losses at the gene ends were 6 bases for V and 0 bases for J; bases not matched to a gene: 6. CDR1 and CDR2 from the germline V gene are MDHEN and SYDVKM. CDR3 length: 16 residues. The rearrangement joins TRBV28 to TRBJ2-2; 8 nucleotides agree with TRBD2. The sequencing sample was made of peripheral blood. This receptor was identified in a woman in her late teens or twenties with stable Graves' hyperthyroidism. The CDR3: CASRTGLAANTGELFF. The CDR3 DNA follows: TGTGCCAGCAGGACTGGACTAGCCGCGAACACCGGGGAGCTGTTTTTT.